Each of the 18 T cell receptor beta chains below was sequenced from the same sample in a study of post-analysis software for immune sequencing data. Unique molecular identifiers were built into the TCR beta cDNA libraries. TCRdb itself ran the PCR reads through MiXCR, one entry per CDR3 protein. In the table there are about 760,000 distinct CDR3 sequences, 30% of which are singletons. Notes on the study in general: When patients were compared with controls, a handful of TRBV segments were more frequent, TRBV5-6, TRBV5-1 and TRBV20-1 among them.

Antigens for these TCRs are unknown. The sequenced material came from blood. All receptors derive from a girl aged 5-17 years with multiple sclerosis.

A few counts support this clonotype. CDR3 amino acids: CSARDTLEQYF. DNA of the CDR3: TGCAGTGCTAGAGATACCCTAGAGCAGTACTTC. V is TRBV20-1 and J is TRBJ2-7; D remains ambiguous. V was pared by 0 bases and J by 7 bases, with 7 bases between. The CDR3 sequence is 11 residues long. In germline, CDR1 is DFQATT, CDR2 SNEGSKA (reference sequence).

The chain recombines TRBV7-2 with TRBJ2-7, with TRBD1 matching over 8 bases. Trimming took 7 bases from V and 1 from J; bases not matched to a gene: 6. This CDR3 spans 14 amino acids. From germline, CDR1 is SGHTA and CDR2 FQGNSA. The CDR3 is CASNKDRASYEQYF. As DNA, the CDR3 is TGTGCCAGCAACAAGGACAGGGCGTCCTACGAGCAGTACTTC.

The chain joins TRBV15 to TRBJ2-1; TRBD2 matches at 11 bases. Germline CDR1 and CDR2: LNHNV and YYDKDF (reference sequence). The CDR3 spans 15 residues. Germline trimming cut 5 bases from V and 9 bases from J; bases unmatched to any gene: 9. This CDR3 is CATSGRTSGLGEQFF. The CDR3 DNA reads TGTGCCACCAGCGGACGGACTAGCGGGCTTGGTGAGCAGTTCTTC.

The rearrangement joins TRBV12-3 or TRBV12-4 to TRBJ2-2; 8 positions match TRBD1. The CDR3 extends over 15 amino acids. With 5 bases clipped from V and 1 base from J, the junction kept 3 bases outside the gene matches. DNA of the CDR3: TGTGCCAGCAGTCGGGACAGGATGAACACCGGGGAGCTGTTTTTT. Translating gives CASSRDRMNTGELFF.

On this clonotype itself: No conserved phenylalanine or tryptophan ends this CDR3, so it is likely a read error. This rearrangement joins TRBV10-2 to TRBJ1-2; D gene unclear. The ends were cut back, 8 bases at V and 6 bases at J, with 25 bases in the middle. The CDR3 runs to 16 residues. Germline V gene sequence: CDR1 WSHSY, CDR2 SAAADI. CDR3 amino acids: CASGARPPSLEDGYTL. CDR3 nucleotides: TGCGCCAGCGGTGCTCGACCGCCGTCGCTTGAGGATGGCTACACCCTC.

A few counts support this clonotype. V gene TRBV12-3 or TRBV12-4 combines with J gene TRBJ1-4; TRBD1 aligns across 8 bases. The CDR3 spans 14 residues. Losses at the gene ends were 9 bases for V and 10 bases for J; bases not matched to a gene: 13. CDR3 DNA sequence: TGTGCCAGTGGACAGGGAGCAGTCTGGGGAAAACTGTTTTTT. Its translation is CASGQGAVWGKLFF.

The V and J genes are TRBV28 and TRBJ1-2; D remains unclear. With 6 bases removed from V and 0 bases from J, the gap between germline ends came to 11 bases. Germline loops: CDR1 MDHEN, CDR2 SYDVKM. The CDR3 consists of 14 residues. DNA of the CDR3: TGTGCCAGCAGGGCCCCCGGATCTAACTATGGCTACACCTTC. Protein sequence: CASRAPGSNYGYTF.

This clonotype occurred a few times. The chain joins TRBV6-2 or TRBV6-3 to TRBJ2-6, with D perhaps matching TRBD1 (6 bases). Germline V lookup: CDR1 MNHEY, CDR2 SVGEGT. V was clipped by 5 bases and J by 3 bases, with 11 bases between them. This CDR3 contains 15 residues. The CDR3 nucleotides read TGTGCCAGCAGTCAGGACAGCGGTGGGGCCAACGTCCTGACTTTC. Protein: CASSQDSGGANVLTF.

The chain combines TRBV20-1 with TRBJ2-1; no clear D. Germline-derived CDR1 and CDR2 are DFQATT and SNEGSKA (reference sequence). The CDR3 runs to 10 residues. Trimming stripped 7 bases from V and 8 bases from J, with 9 bases between. The CDR3 DNA reads TGCAGTGGGGTAAATGATGAGCAGTTCTTC. Its translation: CSGVNDEQFF.

The genes are TRBV10-2 and TRBJ1-2, with TRBD1 matching over 7 bases. Germline trimming cut 6 bases from V and 4 bases from J; bases unmatched to any gene: 8. CDR1 is WSHSY and CDR2 is SAAADI in the germline V gene. The CDR3 covers 14 residues. For the CDR3, the DNA is TGCGCCAGCAGCGTAAAGGGGGCGGCCTATGGCTACACCTTC. Encoded protein: CASSVKGAAYGYTF.

This clonotype has only a few counts. The chain has TRBV20-1 and TRBJ1-1, with 7 bases matching TRBD1. Germline lookup yields CDR1 DFQATT and CDR2 SNEGSKA (reference sequence). The length of the CDR3 is 15 residues. With V trimmed by 6 bases and J by 3 bases, 13 bases remained unmatched. The CDR3 protein is CSANPPGGGYTEAFF. The CDR3 DNA sequence: TGCAGTGCCAATCCCCCAGGGGGTGGGTACACTGAAGCTTTCTTT.

The sample holds a few counts of this clonotype. A read error may account for a junction end that differs from germline. The rearrangement joins TRBV20-1 to TRBJ1-5; no firm D call. The CDR3 consists of 15 residues. Germline CDR1 DFQATT, CDR2 SNEGSKA (reference sequence). The CDR3 here is CSAIGQLNSNPPQHF. CDR3 nucleotide sequence: TGCAGTGCTATAGGGCAATTGAATAGCAATCCGCCCCAGCATTTT.

The rearrangement uses TRBV3-1 and TRBJ1-1; D unclear. Trimming left V 4 bases short and J 9 bases short, with 15 bases between. The CDR3 length is 13 residues. Germline V gene lookup returns CDR1 LGHDT and CDR2 YNNKEL (reference sequence). CDR3 loop: CASSPPGTEKAFF. CDR3 sequence (DNA): TGTGCCAGCAGCCCCCCAGGCACAGAGAAAGCTTTCTTT.

This clonotype was seen repeatedly, ten times or more. The rearrangement uses TRBV5-6 and TRBJ2-5; unclear D gene. V was pared by 2 bases and J by 5 bases, with 10 bases between. Germline V CDR1 and CDR2: SGHDT, YYEEEE. There are 13 residues in the CDR3. The DNA of the CDR3 is TGTGCCAGCAGCTTACGCACTCGGGAGACCCAGTACTTC. Its protein product is CASSLRTRETQYF.

Points on this clonotype: The junction and the germline gene differ at one end; a read error may be behind it. This chain uses TRBV20-1 with TRBJ2-1, with TRBD2 matching 7 bases. CDR3 length equals 15 residues. The germline CDR1 and CDR2 sequences are DFQATT and SNEGSKA (reference sequence). CDR3 amino acids: CSHGGRTSSYNEQFF. The CDR3 nucleotides are TGTTCTCACGGGGGGAGGACTAGCTCCTACAATGAGCAGTTCTTC.

This clonotype was recorded a few times. The rearrangement links TRBV4-3 to TRBJ1-2; D might be TRBD1 (5 bases). Trimming cost V 1 base and J 6 bases, with 12 bases left between them. CDR3 length: 14 residues. CDR1 and CDR2 from the germline V gene are LGHNA and YSLEER. The CDR3 DNA reads as TGCGCCAGCAGCCAAGTGGGGGTCGGGGATGGCTACACCTTC. This translates into CASSQVGVGDGYTF.

This clonotype was counted only a few times. V and J are TRBV20-1 and TRBJ2-5, with 10 bases aligning to TRBD2. Losses at the gene ends were 6 bases for V and 11 bases for J; bases not matched to a gene: 15. CDR3 length equals 14 residues. The germline V gene encodes CDR1 DFQATT and CDR2 SNEGSKA (reference sequence). The CDR3 sequence is CSARGASGSGKQYF. The CDR3 nucleotides are TGCAGTGCGCGAGGGGCTAGCGGGAGTGGGAAGCAGTACTTC.

J is TRBJ2-4 and V is TRBV2; D not certain. V was clipped by 10 bases and J by 13 bases, with 17 bases between them. Germline V CDR1 and CDR2: SNHLY, FYNNEI. The CDR3 runs 11 residues. CDR3 region: CATTSAYEQYF. The CDR3 DNA reads TGTGCCACCACGTCGGCCTACGAACAGTACTTC.